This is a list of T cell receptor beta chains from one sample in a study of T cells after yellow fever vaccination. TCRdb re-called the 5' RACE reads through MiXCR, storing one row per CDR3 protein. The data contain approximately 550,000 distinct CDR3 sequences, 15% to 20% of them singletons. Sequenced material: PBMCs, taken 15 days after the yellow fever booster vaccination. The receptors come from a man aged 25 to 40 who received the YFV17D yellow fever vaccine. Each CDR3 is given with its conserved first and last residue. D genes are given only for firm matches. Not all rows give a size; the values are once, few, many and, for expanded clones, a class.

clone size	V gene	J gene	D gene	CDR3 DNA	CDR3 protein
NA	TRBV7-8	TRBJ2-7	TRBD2	TGTGCCAGCAGCCCGAACCTAGCGGGAGTCTCCTACGAGCAGTACTTC	CASSPNLAGVSYEQYF
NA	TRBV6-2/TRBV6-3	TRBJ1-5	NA	TGTGCCAGCAGTGATCCGACGGTTTATAGCAATCAGCCCCAGCATTTT	CASSDPTVYSNQPQHF
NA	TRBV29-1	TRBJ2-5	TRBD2	TGCAGCGCCGGGGGGGTCCTTGGACTAGTGGGGGAGACCCAGTACTTC	CSAGGVLGLVGETQYF
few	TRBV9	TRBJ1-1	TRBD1	TGTGCCAGCAGCGTAGTTATCGGGACAGGATCTGAAGCTTTCTTT	CASSVVIGTGSEAFF
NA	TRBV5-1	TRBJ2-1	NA	TGCGCCAGCAGCTCATCCGGGACGTTGGAATTCAATGAGCAGTTCTTC	CASSSSGTLEFNEQFF
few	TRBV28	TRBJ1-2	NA	TGTGCCAGCAGGGGGGGCCGGTCCAACTATGGCTACACCTTC	CASRGGRSNYGYTF
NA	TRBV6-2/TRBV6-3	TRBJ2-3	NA	TGTGCCAGCAGTGTTCCGGGGCTCCCTATCGCAGATACGCAGTATTTT	CASSVPGLPIADTQYF
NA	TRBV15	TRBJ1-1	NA	TGTGCCACCAGCAGGCACGGGACGGACACTGAAGCTTTCTTT	CATSRHGTDTEAFF
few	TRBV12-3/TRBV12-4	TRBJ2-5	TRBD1	TGTGCCAGCCGGAAGCCCCCGGGACAGGGTGAAGAGACCCAGTACTTC	CASRKPPGQGEETQYF
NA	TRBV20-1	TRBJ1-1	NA	TGCAGTGCCGACGACAGGCTTAAAACTGAAGCTTTCTTT	CSADDRLKTEAFF
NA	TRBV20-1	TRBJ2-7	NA	TGCAGTGCTACAGAGTGGTACGAGCAGTACTTC	CSATEWYEQYF
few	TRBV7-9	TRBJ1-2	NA	TGTGCCAGCAGCTTAGGGGCCAGGGTGAGCTACACCTTC	CASSLGARVSYTF
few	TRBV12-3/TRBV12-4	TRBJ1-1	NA	TGTGCCAGCGGGCAGGCGAACACTGAAGCTTTCTTT	CASGQANTEAFF
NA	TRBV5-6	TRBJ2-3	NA	TGTGCCATCAGCCGCGGGCTGAGGGGGGATACGCAGTATTTT	CAISRGLRGDTQYF
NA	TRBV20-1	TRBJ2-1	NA	TGCAGTGCTAGGCGTACGAATGAGCAGTTCTTC	CSARRTNEQFF
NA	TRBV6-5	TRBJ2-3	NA	TGTGCCAGCAGTTACCTCCCGGACACAGATACGCAGTATTTT	CASSYLPDTDTQYF
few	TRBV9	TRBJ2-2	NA	TGTGCCAGCAGCGTAGATGTTTTCGGGGGCGGGGAGCTGTTTTTT	CASSVDVFGGGELFF
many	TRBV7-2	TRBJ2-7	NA	TGTGCCAGCAGCCCCAACTACGAGCAGTACTTC	CASSPNYEQYF
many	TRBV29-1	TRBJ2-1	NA	TGCAGCGTTGAAGTGTTCAGTGACAATGAGCAGTTCTTC	CSVEVFSDNEQFF
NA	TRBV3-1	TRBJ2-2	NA	TGTGCCAGCAGCCATGCCGGACCGAGCGGGGAGCTGTTTTTT	CASSHAGPSGELFF
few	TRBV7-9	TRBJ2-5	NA	TGTGCCAGCAGCCTGTCGGGGGCTAGCGGAGAGACCCAGTACTTC	CASSLSGASGETQYF
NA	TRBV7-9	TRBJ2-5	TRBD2	TGTGCCAGCAGTCGGGGGGGCGGAACCCAGTACTTC	CASSRGGGTQYF
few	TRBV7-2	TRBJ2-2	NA	TGTGCCAGCAGCTTAGACTCTAGAACGACCGGGGAGCTGTTTTTT	CASSLDSRTTGELFF
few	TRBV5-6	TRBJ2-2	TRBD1	TGTGCCAGCAGCTTGAGACAGGGTTACACCGGGGAGCTGTTTTTT	CASSLRQGYTGELFF
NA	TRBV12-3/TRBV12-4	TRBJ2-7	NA	TGTGCCAGCAGTTACGGAGTCTCCAACGAGCAGTACTTC	CASSYGVSNEQYF
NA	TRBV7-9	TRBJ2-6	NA	TGTGCCAGCAGCGCCGGGGCCTCTGGGGCCAACGTCCTGACTTTC	CASSAGASGANVLTF
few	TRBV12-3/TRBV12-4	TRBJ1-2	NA	TGTGCCAGCAGTGTAGCAGTTGGCTACACCTTC	CASSVAVGYTF
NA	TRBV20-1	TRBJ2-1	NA	TGCAGTGGATCCAACGGCGGGAATGACAATGAGCAGTTCTTC	CSGSNGGNDNEQFF
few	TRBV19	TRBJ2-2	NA	TGTGCCAGTAGTGTAACTAGGGTTGGCGGGGAGCTGTTTTTT	CASSVTRVGGELFF
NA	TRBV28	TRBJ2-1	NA	TGTGCCAGCAATCTCCCGGGACTCCACAATGAGCAGTTCTTC	CASNLPGLHNEQFF
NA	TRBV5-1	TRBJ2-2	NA	TGCGCCAGCAGCGGGGACTGGGCGAACACCGGGGAGCTGTTTTTT	CASSGDWANTGELFF
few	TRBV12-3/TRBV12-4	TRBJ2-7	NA	TGTGCCAGCAGTTTAGCCCCCTTCGATTACGAGCAGTACTTC	CASSLAPFDYEQYF
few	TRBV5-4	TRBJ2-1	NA	TGTGCCAGCAGCCCCAGGGACGGGAATGAGCAGTTCTTC	CASSPRDGNEQFF
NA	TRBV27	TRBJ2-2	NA	TGTGCCAGCAGGCTAGCACCGGCGTTGACCGGGGAGCTGTTTTTT	CASRLAPALTGELFF
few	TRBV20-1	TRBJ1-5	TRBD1	TGCAGTGCCTCTACCTGGGACAGGGGTAGCAATCAGCCCCAGCATTTT	CSASTWDRGSNQPQHF
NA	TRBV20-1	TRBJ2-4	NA	TGCAGTGCTGGTCGGCGGGGAGCTGATTACTTC	CSAGRRGADYF
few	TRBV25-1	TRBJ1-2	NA	TGTGCCAGCAGCGCCGGGACACAACTCTATGGCTACACCTTC	CASSAGTQLYGYTF
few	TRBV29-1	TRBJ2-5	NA	TGCAGCTTCCGGGGGCGAGAGACCCAGTACTTC	CSFRGRETQYF
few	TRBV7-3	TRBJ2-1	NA	TGTGCCAGCAGCTTGTACGGGGATGGTGAGCAGTTCTTC	CASSLYGDGEQFF
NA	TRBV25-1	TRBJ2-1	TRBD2	TGTGCCAGTCAACCCGATGCGGGAGGGTATCACAATGAGCAGTTCTTC	CASQPDAGGYHNEQFF
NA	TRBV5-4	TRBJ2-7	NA	TGTGCCAGCAGCATTGGACGGAACTCCTACGAGCAGTACTTC	CASSIGRNSYEQYF
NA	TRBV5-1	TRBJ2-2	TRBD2	TGCGCCAGCCGTGCACTAGCGGATACGAACACCGGGGAGCTGTTTTTT	CASRALADTNTGELFF
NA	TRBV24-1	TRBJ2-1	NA	TGTGCCACCAGTGGGTCTGGTGAGCAGTTCTTC	CATSGSGEQFF
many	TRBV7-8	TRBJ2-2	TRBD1	TGTGCCAGCAGTCGGACAGGGGGCACCGGGGAGCTGTTTTTT	CASSRTGGTGELFF
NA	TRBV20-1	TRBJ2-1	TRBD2	TGCAGTGCTCCATTCCCCCGGACTAGCGGGAGGCACAATGAGCAGTTCTTC	CSAPFPRTSGRHNEQFF
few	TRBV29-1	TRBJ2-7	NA	TGCAGCGTTGAATTCGCGGGATCCTCCTACGAGCAGTACTTC	CSVEFAGSSYEQYF
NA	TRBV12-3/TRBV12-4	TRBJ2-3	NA	TGTGCCAGCGCTGGGGATACGCAGTATTTT	CASAGDTQYF
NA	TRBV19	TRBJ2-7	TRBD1	TGTGCCAGTAGACGACAGGGGGCTTTGAACGAGCAGTACTTC	CASRRQGALNEQYF
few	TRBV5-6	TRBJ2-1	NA	TGTGCCAGCAGCTTGTTGCCTACGGTGTTAACGGTTGAGCAGTTCTTC	CASSLLPTVLTVEQFF
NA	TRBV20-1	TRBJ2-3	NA	TGCAGTGCTAGGTCATCGGACATTCTTTTGGATACGCAGTATTTT	CSARSSDILLDTQYF
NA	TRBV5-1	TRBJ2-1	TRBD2	TGCGCCAGCAGCTTGGCGCTAGCGGGATTTGAGCAGTTCTTC	CASSLALAGFEQFF
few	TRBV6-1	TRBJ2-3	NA	TGTGCCATTAAGAGGGGGAGGTCGTCGGATACGCAGTATTTT	CAIKRGRSSDTQYF
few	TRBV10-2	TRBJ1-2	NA	TGCGCCAGCAGTGAGTCGGTCAGTCTTTATGGCTACACCTTC	CASSESVSLYGYTF